Presented here are 10 T cell receptor beta chains from one specimen sequenced in a study of somatic mutations in cytotoxic T cells in rheumatoid arthritis. This table comes from immunoSEQ multiplex PCR, and its TCRdb copy is limited to in-frame clones, with some not included. Here the sample spans 15,000 or so clones, roughly four fifths being singletons. Sequencing was carried out using CD8+ T cells sorted from blood. These receptors were obtained from a woman in her forties or fifties with rheumatoid arthritis.

The chain carries TRBV28 and TRBJ2-1, with D tentatively TRBD2 (6 bases). V lost 6 bases and J lost 6, with 9 bases in between. Germline values: CDR1 MDHEN, CDR2 SYDVKM. The CDR3 covers 12 residues. Here the CDR3 DNA reads TGTGCCAGCAGGCGGGGCGGCAATGAGCAGTTCTTC. It is translated as CASRRGGNEQFF. Complete variable domain (other parts from reference TRBV28 and TRBJ2-1): DVKVTQSSRYLVKRTGEKVFLECVQDMDHENMFWYRQDPGLGLRLIYFSYDVKMKEKGDIPEGYSVSREKKERFSLILESASTNQTSMYLCASRRGGNEQFFGPGTRLTVL.

The chain carries TRBV11-2 and TRBJ2-7; 7 bases match TRBD2. V was clipped by 5 bases and J by 4 bases; unmatched bases: 17. Germline values: CDR1 SGHAT, CDR2 FQNNGV. The CDR3 runs to 17 residues. Written as DNA, the CDR3 is TGTGCCAGCAGCCCCTTGGGAGGGGTCGCCATGGGGTACGAGCAGTACTTC. It is translated as CASSPLGGVAMGYEQYF.

The gene calls are TRBV7-9 and TRBJ2-3; D gene ambiguous. The V gene lost 1 base and the J gene lost 6 bases, with 5 bases spanning the gap. The length of the CDR3 is 12 residues. CDR1 is SEHNR, CDR2 FQNEAQ, per germline (reference sequence). The CDR3 loop reads CASSLGVDTQYF. DNA for the CDR3: TGTGCCAGCAGCTTAGGGGTGGATACGCAGTATTTT. The variable domain in full, with the rest retrieved from reference TRBV7-9 and TRBJ2-3, is DTGVSQNPRHKITKRGQNVTFRCDPISEHNRLYWYRQTLGQGPEFLTYFQNEAQLEKSRLLSDRFSAERPKGSFSTLEIQRTEQGDSAMYLCASSLGVDTQYFGPGTRLTVL.

In its sample, this clone ranks as large. V is TRBV19 and J is TRBJ1-1; TRBD1 is a possible D gene (5 bases). CDR1 and CDR2 (germline): LNHDA, SQIVND (reference sequence). The V end lost 5 bases, the J end lost 8 bases, and 15 bases lay between the germline ends. This CDR3 is 13 amino acids long. The CDR3 bases are TGTGCCAGTAGTCTGACAGCCGGTCCCGAAGCTTTCTTT. Its protein product is CASSLTAGPEAFF.

The V and J genes are TRBV28 and TRBJ2-3; weak D call: TRBD2 (6 bases). V gave up 1 base and J gave up 3 bases, with 14 bases separating them. CDR1 and CDR2 from the germline V gene are MDHEN and SYDVKM. The CDR3 extends over 16 amino acids. The chain's CDR3 is CASSLLTTEGTDTQYF. The CDR3 nucleotides read TGTGCCAGCAGTTTATTAACCACGGAGGGAACAGATACGCAGTATTTT.

The table lists this clone with a few counts. The chain has TRBV5-1 and TRBJ1-2, with TRBD1 matching 9 bases. Germline CDR1 is SGHRS and CDR2 is YFSETQ. This CDR3 is 16 amino acids long. The V gene end was trimmed by 0 bases and the J gene end by 7 bases; junction bases not matched to a gene: 10. The CDR3 region is CASSLGQGETLRGYTF. The DNA for the CDR3 is TGCGCCAGCAGCTTGGGACAGGGGGAAACGCTTCGTGGCTACACCTTC.

The rearrangement links TRBV14 to TRBJ1-3; no firm D call. CDR3 length equals 15 residues. Germline V gene data show CDR1 as SGHDN and CDR2 as FVKESK. Trimming pared 0 bases from V and 0 bases from J, leaving 6 bases between. DNA for the CDR3: TGTGCCAGCAGCCAAGAGTCCATCTCTGGAAACACCATATATTTT. Protein sequence: CASSQESISGNTIYF.

This clone was recorded a few times. The chain employs TRBV2 and TRBJ2-7; TRBD2 agrees at 9 bases. The junction had 10 bases not matched to a gene; V was cut back by 7 bases and J by 12 bases. The germline V gene has CDR1 SNHLY and CDR2 FYNNEI. CDR3 length equals 12 residues. The CDR3 reads CASIEPAGGSYF. The CDR3 nucleotides read TGTGCCAGCATCGAACCAGCGGGAGGATCGTACTTC.

The chain has TRBV30 and TRBJ2-7; tentatively, D is TRBD2 (6 bases). The V gene lost 5 bases and the J gene lost 0 bases, with 20 bases spanning the gap. The CDR3 is 16 amino acids. Germline V lookup: CDR1 GTSNPN, CDR2 SVGIG (reference sequence). The DNA of the CDR3 is TGTGCCTGGGGGGGGACGCAAGAAGCTAGCTCCTACGAGCAGTACTTC. Amino acids: CAWGGTQEASSYEQYF.

The chain recombines TRBV13 with TRBJ2-1, with TRBD2 identical over 13 bases. Germline V gives CDR1 PRHDT, CDR2 FYEKMQ (reference sequence). CDR3 length: 14 amino acids. J lost 8 bases, V lost 6 bases, and 4 bases had no gene match. Here the CDR3 reads CASSGLAGVHEQFF. For the CDR3, the DNA is TGTGCCAGCAGTGGACTAGCGGGAGTACATGAGCAGTTCTTC.